These 20 T cell receptor beta chains were all obtained from the same sample, sequenced in a study of cytotoxic CD8 clonotypes in ibrutinib-treated CLL. Produced via immunoSEQ multiplex PCR; TCRdb's table is partial and in-frame only. The data show 55,000 to 80,000 clones, with approximately 54% seen just once and roughly 14% held by the top ten. Sample: PBMCs, taken after 12 months of ibrutinib treatment. The receptors here all came from a human donor with chronic lymphocytic leukemia.

J is TRBJ1-5 and V is TRBV5-1; the match to TRBD1 covers 7 bases. J was trimmed by 7 bases and V by 1 base; bases with no gene match: 2. This CDR3 has 13 residues. Looked up from germline, CDR1 is SGHRS and CDR2 is YFSETQ. The CDR3 sequence: CASSLQGGQPQHF. The CDR3 DNA sequence: TGCGCCAGCAGCTTGCAGGGGGGGCAGCCCCAGCATTTT.

V gene TRBV27 combines with J gene TRBJ1-3, with a tentative D call TRBD1 (6 bases). With 4 bases removed from V and 2 bases from J, the gap between germline ends came to 15 bases. CDR3 length: 16 residues. Germline lookup yields CDR1 MNHEY and CDR2 SMNVEV (reference sequence). The CDR3 loop is CASSYQGFSPGNTIYF. The CDR3 coding sequence is TGTGCCAGCAGTTATCAGGGGTTCTCTCCTGGAAACACCATATATTTT.

The V and J genes are TRBV15 and TRBJ2-2, with D unresolved. V lost 1 base to trimming and J lost 2 bases, with 17 bases between them. CDR1 and CDR2 (germline): LNHNV, YYDKDF (reference sequence). This CDR3 has 18 amino acids. CDR3: CATSRVPPWGVNTGELFF. CDR3 bases: TGTGCCACCAGCAGAGTTCCCCCCTGGGGTGTCAACACCGGGGAGCTGTTTTTT.

The genes are TRBV9 and TRBJ2-5; D perhaps matches TRBD2 (6 bases). Looked up from germline, CDR1 is SGDLS and CDR2 is YYNGEE. V dropped 2 bases and J dropped 5 bases, with 19 bases sitting between them. The CDR3 has 16 residues. CDR3 sequence (DNA): TGTGCCAGCAGCGTCAGCTGGGGCGGGGCTGGGGAGACCCAGTACTTC. It yields the protein CASSVSWGGAGETQYF.

V is TRBV19 and J is TRBJ2-5; D is perhaps TRBD1 or TRBD2 (6 bases each). V was cut by 5 bases and J by 4 bases, with 17 bases left in between. The germline V gene encodes CDR1 LNHDA and CDR2 SQIVND (reference sequence). This CDR3 spans 15 amino acids. Here the CDR3 DNA reads TGTGCCAGTAGTGGAGAGGAGGGGGGACGAGAGACCCAGTACTTC. Translation gives CASSGEEGGRETQYF.

In nucleotides, the CDR3 is TGTGCCAGCAGTATAGCGGGAGGTCTCGAGCAGTACTTC. Residues: CASSIAGGLEQYF. This chain joins TRBV27 and TRBJ2-7, with 10 bases identical to TRBD2. J lost 6 bases, V lost 5 bases, and 4 bases had no gene match. Germline values: CDR1 MNHEY, CDR2 SMNVEV (reference sequence). The length of the CDR3 is 13 residues.

The rearrangement links TRBV29-1 to TRBJ1-1; D call uncertain. There are 12 residues in the CDR3. V lost 4 bases to trimming and J lost 3 bases, with 9 bases between them. CDR1 and CDR2 (germline): SQVTM, ANQGSEA. The CDR3 loop is CSVVIGHTEAFF. CDR3 sequence (DNA): TGCAGCGTTGTCATAGGGCACACTGAAGCTTTCTTT.

This clone appeared a few times. The V call is TRBV28, the J call TRBJ2-5; D gene ambiguous. Germline CDR1 and CDR2: MDHEN and SYDVKM. The V end was cut by 4 bases, the J end by 5 bases, with 11 bases between. The CDR3 totals 13 residues. CDR3 in amino acids: CASSSLLGETQYF. DNA for the CDR3: TGTGCCAGCAGTTCGCTTCTTGGGGAGACCCAGTACTTC.

This rearrangement joins TRBV19 to TRBJ2-5, with D hard to call. CDR1 LNHDA and CDR2 SQIVND come from the germline V gene (reference sequence). The CDR3 runs to 11 residues. The V gene lost 4 bases and the J gene lost 0 bases, with 0 bases spanning the gap. CDR3: CASSNQETQYF. The CDR3 region has the DNA TGTGCCAGTAGTAACCAAGAGACCCAGTACTTC. Combining the CDR3 with reference TRBV19 and TRBJ2-5 gives the whole variable domain DGGITQSPKYLFRKEGQNVTLSCEQNLNHDAMYWYRQDPGQGLRLIYYSQIVNDFQKGDIAEGYSVSREKKESFPLTVTSAQKNPTAFYLCASSNQETQYFGPGTRLLVL.

This clone was counted between two and nine times. The chain has TRBV11-2 and TRBJ2-7; D remains unclear. The V gene lost 0 bases and the J gene lost 4 bases, with 10 bases spanning the gap. The CDR3 covers 14 residues. Germline CDR1 reads SGHAT; CDR2 reads FQNNGV. The CDR3 here is CASSLDLALYEQYF. The CDR3 region has the DNA TGTGCCAGCAGCTTAGATCTGGCACTATACGAGCAGTACTTC.

This clone has more than one count but fewer than ten. The genes are TRBV28 and TRBJ1-2, with a weak D call TRBD1 (6 bases). The CDR3 has 12 residues. Per the germline V gene, CDR1 is MDHEN and CDR2 is SYDVKM. V dropped 10 bases and J dropped 5 bases, with 14 bases sitting between them. The CDR3 loop is CAILLGQYGYTF. DNA for the CDR3: TGTGCCATCTTACTAGGACAGTATGGCTACACCTTC.

The V and J genes are TRBV10-3 and TRBJ1-5; D perhaps matches TRBD1 (5 bases). Germline V gene sequence: CDR1 ENHRY, CDR2 SYGVKD. V was trimmed by 6 bases and J by 5 bases, leaving 11 bases between them. This CDR3 spans 13 amino acids. The CDR3 sequence is CAIRAGKDQPQHF. In nucleotides, the CDR3 is TGTGCCATCAGAGCAGGGAAGGATCAGCCCCAGCATTTT.

This chain joins TRBV5-4 and TRBJ2-5; 8 bases line up with TRBD2. This CDR3 contains 18 residues. Germline values: CDR1 SGHNT, CDR2 YYREEE (reference sequence). V was clipped by 2 bases and J by 4 bases; unmatched bases: 16. This CDR3 is CASSLTSGSIPGGETQYF. The CDR3 DNA reads TGTGCCAGCAGCTTAACAAGCGGGAGCATTCCCGGGGGAGAGACCCAGTACTTC.

The rearrangement uses TRBV7-9 and TRBJ2-4; TRBD2 matches at 11 bases. V shed 5 bases and J 13 bases; nucleotides not matched to a gene: 7. The CDR3 consists of 13 residues. The germline CDR1 and CDR2 sequences are SEHNR and FQNEAQ (reference sequence). CDR3 loop: CASSPGTSGPQYF. DNA of the CDR3: TGTGCCAGCAGCCCTGGGACTAGCGGACCCCAGTACTTC.

The gene calls are TRBV5-1 and TRBJ2-5, with 7 bases that match TRBD2. Germline loops: CDR1 SGHRS, CDR2 YFSETQ. The CDR3 runs 14 residues. J lost 4 bases, V lost 5 bases, and 8 bases had no gene match. In DNA, the CDR3 is TGCGCCAGCAGTGAACCAGCGGGAAGAGAGACCCAGTACTTC. Its protein product is CASSEPAGRETQYF.

This clone was counted at least ten times. The chain has TRBV28 and TRBJ2-2; TRBD1 agrees at 8 bases. The CDR3 length is 15 residues. The ends lost 6 bases at V and 5 bases at J; junction bases unmatched: 8. Germline loops: CDR1 MDHEN, CDR2 SYDVKM. CDR3 amino acids: CASSSGTGQTGELFF. Written as DNA, the CDR3 is TGTGCCAGCAGCTCCGGGACAGGACAAACCGGGGAGCTGTTTTTT.

This clone was recorded only once. The V gene is TRBV5-1, the J gene TRBJ2-5, with TRBD2 matching 8 bases. Per the germline V gene, CDR1 is SGHRS and CDR2 is YFSETQ. The CDR3 consists of 16 residues. V shed 2 bases, J shed 1 base, and the junction held 7 bases outside the gene matches. This chain's CDR3 is CASSFSREAPQETQYF. CDR3 nucleotides: TGCGCCAGCAGCTTTTCGCGGGAGGCCCCCCAAGAGACCCAGTACTTC. The variable domain in full, completed from reference TRBV5-1 and TRBJ2-5, reads KAGVTQTPRYLIKTRGQQVTLSCSPISGHRSVSWYQQTPGQGLQFLFEYFSETQRNKGNFPGRFSGRQFSNSRSEMNVSTLELGDSALYLCASSFSREAPQETQYFGPGTRLLVL.

This rearrangement joins TRBV4-1 to TRBJ1-3; 7 positions agree with TRBD1. Germline V gene data show CDR1 as MGHRA and CDR2 as YSYEKL. J lost 4 bases, V lost 1 base, and 10 bases had no gene match. This CDR3 is 17 amino acids long. As DNA, the CDR3 is TGCGCCAGCAGCCAAGGGTCGCTAGGGGGCTTAGGAAACACCATATATTTT. It codes for CASSQGSLGGLGNTIYF.

This clone was detected once. This chain connects TRBV28 to TRBJ2-3; TRBD2 aligns across 9 bases. V shed 2 bases, J shed 2 bases, and the junction held 5 bases outside the gene matches. CDR1 is MDHEN and CDR2 is SYDVKM in the germline V gene. The CDR3 has 16 amino acids. The CDR3 coding sequence is TGTGCCAGCAGTTTACAGTCTAGCGGGGTCACAGATACGCAGTATTTT. Amino acids: CASSLQSSGVTDTQYF.

This clone was counted a single time. The chain employs TRBV6-1 and TRBJ2-3, with D possibly being TRBD1 (6 bases). Germline V gene lookup returns CDR1 MNHNS and CDR2 SASEGT. Trimming took off 1 base at V and 2 bases at J, with 10 bases between the two ends. The CDR3 has 15 residues. DNA of the CDR3: TGTGCCAGCAGTGAAGGTGACAGGTCCACAGATACGCAGTATTTT. The encoded protein is CASSEGDRSTDTQYF.